This T cell receptor (beta chain) was profiled in a study of blood T cell repertoires in COVID-19. Study details: The samples span acute and convalescent COVID-19 from the United States, Italy and Spain.

CDR1 and CDR2 from the germline V gene are SGHRS and YFSETQ. The CDR3 runs 16 residues. Germline trimming cut 5 bases from V and 2 bases from J; bases unmatched to any gene: 9. Original processing methods: Reference gene primer amplification yielded estimated nucleated cell counts. This table comes from immunoSEQ multiplex PCR, and its TCRdb copy is limited to in-frame clones, with some not included. V, J and clone size were drawn from that table, and D and trimming were deduced from the DNA. In the table there are roughly 100,000 clones, 92% of which are singletons. This rearrangement joins TRBV5-1 to TRBJ2-2; TRBD1 matches at 7 bases. Specimen: peripheral blood. The sequence derives from a man between 45 and 60 years old with active COVID-19. The CDR3 is CASRSDRVVNTGELFF. The CDR3 nucleotides read TGCGCCAGCAGGTCCGACAGGGTGGTTAACACCGGGGAGCTGTTTTTT.